The clone carrying this TCR beta chain was observed many times. This sample is drawn from a study of T cell repertoires in cytomegalovirus infection. TCRdb fed the reads into MiXCR, producing one record per CDR3 protein. Seen here are under 350,000 distinct CDR3 sequences, about 9.2% observed once, and the top ten hold about 2.3%. V shed 4 bases and J shed 6 bases, with 11 bases lying between them. Germline CDR1 SGDLS, CDR2 YYNGEE. CDR3 length equals 13 residues. Input material: PBMCs. The V call is TRBV9, the J call TRBJ1-5; no clear D. This receptor was obtained from a human donor in good health (CMV status not recorded). Some clones in this sample may be carry-over from other donors' samples. The CDR3 sequence: CASSMDPSQPQHF. CDR3 bases: TGTGCCAGCAGCATGGACCCCTCTCAGCCCCAGCATTTT. The full variable domain, with the rest looked up from reference TRBV9 and TRBJ1-5, is DSGVTQTPKHLITATGQRVTLRCSPRSGDLSVYWYQQSLDQGLQFLIQYYNGEERAKGNILERFSAQQFPDLHSELNLSSLELGDSALYFCASSMDPSQPQHFGDGTRLSIL.